This T cell receptor beta chain came from a study of blood T cell repertoires in COVID-19. Per the germline V gene, CDR1 is SGHRS and CDR2 is YFSETQ. The CDR3 loop spans 14 amino acids. Trimming stripped 4 bases from V and 0 bases from J, with 10 bases between. The method was immunoSEQ multiplex PCR; TCRdb's version includes in-frame clones alone and lacks a portion of them. The sample includes 90,000 to 100,000 clones, around 86% seen only once; the top ten take more than 4.5%. The sample consisted of peripheral blood. This TCR came from a man aged 55 to 70 with COVID-19, enrolled during active disease. The gene calls are TRBV5-1 and TRBJ1-1; D call uncertain. CDR3 sequence (DNA): TGCGCCAGCAGCCTCGGACTCCTGAACACTGAAGCTTTCTTT. It is translated as CASSLGLLNTEAFF.